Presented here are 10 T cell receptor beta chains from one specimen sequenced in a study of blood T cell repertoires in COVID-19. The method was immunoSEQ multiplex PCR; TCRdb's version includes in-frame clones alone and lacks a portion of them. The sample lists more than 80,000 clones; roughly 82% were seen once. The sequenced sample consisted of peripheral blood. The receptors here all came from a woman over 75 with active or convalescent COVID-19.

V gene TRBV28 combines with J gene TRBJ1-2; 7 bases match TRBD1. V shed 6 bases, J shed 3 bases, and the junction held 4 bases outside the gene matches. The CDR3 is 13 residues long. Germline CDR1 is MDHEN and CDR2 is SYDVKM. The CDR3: CASSPGTDYGYTF. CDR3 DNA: TGTGCCAGCAGCCCCGGGACAGACTATGGCTACACCTTC.

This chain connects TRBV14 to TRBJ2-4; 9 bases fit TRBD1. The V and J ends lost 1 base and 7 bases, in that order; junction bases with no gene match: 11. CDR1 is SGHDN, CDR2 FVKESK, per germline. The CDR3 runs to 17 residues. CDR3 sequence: CASSQAGQGHLANIQYF. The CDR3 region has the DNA TGTGCCAGCAGCCAAGCCGGACAGGGGCACTTGGCGAACATTCAGTACTTC.

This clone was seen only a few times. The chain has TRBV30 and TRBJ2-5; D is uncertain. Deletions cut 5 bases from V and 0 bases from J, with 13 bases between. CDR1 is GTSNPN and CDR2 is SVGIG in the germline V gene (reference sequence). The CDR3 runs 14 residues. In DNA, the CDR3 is TGTGCCTGGCGGCGGTTATTGTACCAAGAGACCCAGTACTTC. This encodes CAWRRLLYQETQYF.

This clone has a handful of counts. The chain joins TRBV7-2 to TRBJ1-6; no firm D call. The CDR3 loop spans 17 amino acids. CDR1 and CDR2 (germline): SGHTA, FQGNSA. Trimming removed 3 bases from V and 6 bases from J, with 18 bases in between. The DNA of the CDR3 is TGTGCCAGCAGCTTTTCCCAATACAGCCAGCCTAATTCACCCCTCCACTTT. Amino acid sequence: CASSFSQYSQPNSPLHF.

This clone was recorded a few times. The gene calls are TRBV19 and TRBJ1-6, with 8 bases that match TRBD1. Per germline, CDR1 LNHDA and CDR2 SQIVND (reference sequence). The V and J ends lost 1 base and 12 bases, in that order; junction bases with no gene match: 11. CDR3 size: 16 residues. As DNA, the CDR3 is TGTGCCAGTAGTATAGCTGAGACAGGGGAGGATTTACCCCTCCACTTT. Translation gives CASSIAETGEDLPLHF.

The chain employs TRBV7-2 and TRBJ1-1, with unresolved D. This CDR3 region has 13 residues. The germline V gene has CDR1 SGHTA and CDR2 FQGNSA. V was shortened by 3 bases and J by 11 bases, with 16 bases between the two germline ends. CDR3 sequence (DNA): TGTGCCAGCAGCTTCGCCACCGCCAAGGAGGCTTTCTTT. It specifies CASSFATAKEAFF. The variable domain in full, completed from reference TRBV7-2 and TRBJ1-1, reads GAGVSQSPSNKVTEKGKDVELRCDPISGHTALYWYRQSLGQGLEFLIYFQGNSAPDKSGLPSDRFSAERTGGSVSTLTIQRTQQEDSAVYLCASSFATAKEAFFGQGTRLTVV.

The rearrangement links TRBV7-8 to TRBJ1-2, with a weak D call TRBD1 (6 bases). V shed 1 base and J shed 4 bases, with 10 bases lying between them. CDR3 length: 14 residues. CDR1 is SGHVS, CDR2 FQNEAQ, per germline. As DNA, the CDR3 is TGTGCCAGCAGCTTAGGTCGAGGGGGCTATGGCTACACCTTC. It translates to CASSLGRGGYGYTF.

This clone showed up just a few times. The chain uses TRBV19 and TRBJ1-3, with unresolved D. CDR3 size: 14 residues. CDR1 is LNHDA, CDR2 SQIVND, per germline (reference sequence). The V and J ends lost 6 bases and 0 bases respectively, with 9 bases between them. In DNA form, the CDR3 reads TGTGCCAGTAGAGAGACAAACTCTGGAAACACCATATATTTT. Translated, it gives CASRETNSGNTIYF.

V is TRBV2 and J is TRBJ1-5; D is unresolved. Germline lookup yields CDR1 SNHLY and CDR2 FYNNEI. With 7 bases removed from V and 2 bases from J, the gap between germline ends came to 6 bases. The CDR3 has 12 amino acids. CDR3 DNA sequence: TGTGCCAGCACGGTTGGCAATCAGCCCCAGCATTTT. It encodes CASTVGNQPQHF.

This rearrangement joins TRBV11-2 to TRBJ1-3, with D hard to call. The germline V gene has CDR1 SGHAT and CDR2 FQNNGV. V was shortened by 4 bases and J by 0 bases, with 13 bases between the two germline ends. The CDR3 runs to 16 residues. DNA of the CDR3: TGTGCCAGCAGCTCCTCAACCATCAGCTCTGGAAACACCATATATTTT. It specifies CASSSSTISSGNTIYF. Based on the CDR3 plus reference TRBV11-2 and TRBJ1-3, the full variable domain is EAGVAQSPRYKIIEKRQSVAFWCNPISGHATLYWYQQILGQGPKLLIQFQNNGVVDDSQLPKDRFSAERLKGVDSTLKIQPAKLEDSAVYLCASSSSTISSGNTIYFGEGSWLTVV.